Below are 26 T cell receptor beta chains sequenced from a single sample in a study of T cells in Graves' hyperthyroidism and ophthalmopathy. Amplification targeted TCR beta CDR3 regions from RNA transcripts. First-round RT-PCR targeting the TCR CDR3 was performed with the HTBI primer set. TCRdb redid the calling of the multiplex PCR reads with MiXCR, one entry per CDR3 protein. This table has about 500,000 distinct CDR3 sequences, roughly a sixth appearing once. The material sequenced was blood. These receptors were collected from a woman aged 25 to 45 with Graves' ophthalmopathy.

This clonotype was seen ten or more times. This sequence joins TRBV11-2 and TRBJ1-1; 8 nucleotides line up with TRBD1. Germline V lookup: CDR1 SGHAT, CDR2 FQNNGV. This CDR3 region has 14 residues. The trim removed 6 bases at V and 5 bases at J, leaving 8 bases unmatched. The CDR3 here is CASSLGRGRTEAFF. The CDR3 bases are TGTGCCAGCAGTCTAGGCAGGGGGCGAACTGAAGCTTTCTTT. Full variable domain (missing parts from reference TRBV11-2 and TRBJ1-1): EAGVAQSPRYKIIEKRQSVAFWCNPISGHATLYWYQQILGQGPKLLIQFQNNGVVDDSQLPKDRFSAERLKGVDSTLKIQPAKLEDSAVYLCASSLGRGRTEAFFGQGTRLTVV.

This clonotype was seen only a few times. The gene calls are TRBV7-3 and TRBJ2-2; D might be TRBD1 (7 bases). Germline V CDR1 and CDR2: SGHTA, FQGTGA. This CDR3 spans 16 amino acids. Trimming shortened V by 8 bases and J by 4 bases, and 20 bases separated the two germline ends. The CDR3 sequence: CASGDGGRGSTGELFF. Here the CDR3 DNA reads TGTGCCAGCGGGGACGGGGGCAGGGGGAGCACCGGGGAGCTGTTTTTT.

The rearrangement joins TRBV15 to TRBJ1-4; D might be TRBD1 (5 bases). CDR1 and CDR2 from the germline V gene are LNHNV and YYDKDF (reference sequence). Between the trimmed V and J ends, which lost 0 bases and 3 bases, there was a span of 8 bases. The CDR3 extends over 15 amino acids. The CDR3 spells CATSRDRAANEKLFF. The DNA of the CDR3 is TGTGCCACCAGCAGAGACAGGGCGGCTAATGAAAAACTGTTTTTT. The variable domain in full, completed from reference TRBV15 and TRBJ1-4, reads DAMVIQNPRYQVTQFGKPVTLSCSQTLNHNVMYWYQQKSSQAPKLLFHYYDKDFNNEADTPDNFQSRRPNTSFCFLDIRSPGLGDTAMYLCATSRDRAANEKLFFGSGTQLSVL.

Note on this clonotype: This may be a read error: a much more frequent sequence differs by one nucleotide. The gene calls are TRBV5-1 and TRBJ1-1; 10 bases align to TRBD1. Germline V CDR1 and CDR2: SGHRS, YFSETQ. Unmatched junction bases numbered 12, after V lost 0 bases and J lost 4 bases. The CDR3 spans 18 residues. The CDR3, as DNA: TGCGCCAGCAGCTTGGAGGGCGACAGGGGGCTAGCGAGCACTGAAGCTTTCTTT. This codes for CASSLEGDRGLASTEAFF.

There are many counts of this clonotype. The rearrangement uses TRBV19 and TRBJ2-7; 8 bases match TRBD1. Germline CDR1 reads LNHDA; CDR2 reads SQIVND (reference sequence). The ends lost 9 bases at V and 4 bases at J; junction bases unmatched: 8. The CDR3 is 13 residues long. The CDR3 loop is CASSAGQGYEQYF. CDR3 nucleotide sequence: TGTGCCAGCAGTGCCGGACAGGGATACGAGCAGTACTTC.

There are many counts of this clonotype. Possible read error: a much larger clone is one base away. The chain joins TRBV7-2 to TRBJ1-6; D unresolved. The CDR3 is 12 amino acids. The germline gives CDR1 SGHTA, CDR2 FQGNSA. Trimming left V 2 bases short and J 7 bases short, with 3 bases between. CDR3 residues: CASSLTNSPLHF. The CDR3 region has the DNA TGTGCCAGCAGCTTAACGAATTCACCCCTCCACTTT. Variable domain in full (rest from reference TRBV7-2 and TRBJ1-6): GAGVSQSPSNKVTEKGKDVELRCDPISGHTALYWYRQSLGQGLEFLIYFQGNSAPDKSGLPSDRFSAERTGGSVSTLTIQRTQQEDSAVYLCASSLTNSPLHFGNGTRLTVT.

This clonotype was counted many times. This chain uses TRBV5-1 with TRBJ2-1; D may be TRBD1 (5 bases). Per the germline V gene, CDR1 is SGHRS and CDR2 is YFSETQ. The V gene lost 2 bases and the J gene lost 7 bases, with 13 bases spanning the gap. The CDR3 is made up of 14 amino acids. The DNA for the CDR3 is TGCGCCAGCAGCTTATCCAGGGTTGGGAATGAGCAGTTCTTC. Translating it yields CASSLSRVGNEQFF.

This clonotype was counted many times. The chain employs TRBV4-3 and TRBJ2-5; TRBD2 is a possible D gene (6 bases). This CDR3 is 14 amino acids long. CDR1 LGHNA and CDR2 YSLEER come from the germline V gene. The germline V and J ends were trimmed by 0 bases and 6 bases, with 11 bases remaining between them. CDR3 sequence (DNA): TGCGCCAGCAGCCAAGATTTCGGAGGGAAGACCCAGTACTTC. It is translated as CASSQDFGGKTQYF.

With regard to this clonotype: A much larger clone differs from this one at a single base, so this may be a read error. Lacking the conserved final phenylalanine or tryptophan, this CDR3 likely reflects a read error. Here the CDR3 DNA reads TGTGCCAGCAGTGGAACAGGTAATCAGCCCCAGCATTCT. This translates into CASSGTGNQPQHS. The chain uses TRBV2 and TRBJ1-5; D may be TRBD1 (5 bases). Germline CDR1 is SNHLY and CDR2 is FYNNEI. The CDR3 runs to 13 residues. V shed 4 bases and J shed 4 bases, with 8 bases lying between them.

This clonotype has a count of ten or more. The CDR3: CSARDKAGGPYEQYF. The CDR3 DNA reads as TGCAGTGCTAGAGATAAAGCGGGGGGCCCCTACGAGCAGTACTTC. V and J are TRBV20-1 and TRBJ2-7; 9 positions agree with TRBD2. With 0 bases clipped from V and 2 bases from J, the junction kept 5 bases outside the gene matches. This CDR3 region has 15 residues. Germline V lookup: CDR1 DFQATT, CDR2 SNEGSKA (reference sequence).

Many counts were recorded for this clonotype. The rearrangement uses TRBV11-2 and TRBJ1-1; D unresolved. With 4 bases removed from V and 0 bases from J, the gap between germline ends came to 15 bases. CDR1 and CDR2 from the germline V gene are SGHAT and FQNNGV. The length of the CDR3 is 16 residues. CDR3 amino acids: CASSSTYEIMNTEAFF. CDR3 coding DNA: TGTGCCAGCAGCTCCACATACGAAATCATGAACACTGAAGCTTTCTTT. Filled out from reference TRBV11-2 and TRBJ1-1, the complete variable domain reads EAGVAQSPRYKIIEKRQSVAFWCNPISGHATLYWYQQILGQGPKLLIQFQNNGVVDDSQLPKDRFSAERLKGVDSTLKIQPAKLEDSAVYLCASSSTYEIMNTEAFFGQGTRLTVV.

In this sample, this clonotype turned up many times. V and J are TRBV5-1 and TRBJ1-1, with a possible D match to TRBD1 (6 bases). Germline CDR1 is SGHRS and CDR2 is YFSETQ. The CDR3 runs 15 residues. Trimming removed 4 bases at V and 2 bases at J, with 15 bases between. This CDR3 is CASSANRAANTEAFF. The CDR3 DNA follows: TGCGCCAGCAGCGCAAACAGGGCAGCAAACACTGAAGCTTTCTTT.

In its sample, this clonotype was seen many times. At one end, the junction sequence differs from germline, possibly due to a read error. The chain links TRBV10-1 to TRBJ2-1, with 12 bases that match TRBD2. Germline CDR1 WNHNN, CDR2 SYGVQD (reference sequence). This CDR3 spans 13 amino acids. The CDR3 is CASGLAGLNEQFF. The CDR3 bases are TGTGCCAGCGGACTAGCGGGATTAAATGAGCAGTTCTTC.

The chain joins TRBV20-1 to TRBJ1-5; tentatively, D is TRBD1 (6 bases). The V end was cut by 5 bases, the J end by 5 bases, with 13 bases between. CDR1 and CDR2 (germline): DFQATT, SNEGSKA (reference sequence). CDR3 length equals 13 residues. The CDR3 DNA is TGCAGTGCTTTACAGGGTCCGGATCAGCCCCAGCATTTT. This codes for CSALQGPDQPQHF.

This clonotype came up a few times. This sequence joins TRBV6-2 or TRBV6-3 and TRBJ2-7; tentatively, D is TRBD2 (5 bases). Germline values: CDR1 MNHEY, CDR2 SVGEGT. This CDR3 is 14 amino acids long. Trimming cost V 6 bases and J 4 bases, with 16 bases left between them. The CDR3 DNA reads TGTGCCAGCAGAGACTCGGACTTAAATTACGAGCAGTACTTC. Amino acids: CASRDSDLNYEQYF.

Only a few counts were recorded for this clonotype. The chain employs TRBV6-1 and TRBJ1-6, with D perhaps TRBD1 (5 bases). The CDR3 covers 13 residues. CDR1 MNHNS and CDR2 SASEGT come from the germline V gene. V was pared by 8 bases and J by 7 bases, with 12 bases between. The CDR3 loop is CASLRDPNSPLHF. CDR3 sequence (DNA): TGTGCCAGCCTACGGGACCCCAATTCACCCCTCCACTTT.

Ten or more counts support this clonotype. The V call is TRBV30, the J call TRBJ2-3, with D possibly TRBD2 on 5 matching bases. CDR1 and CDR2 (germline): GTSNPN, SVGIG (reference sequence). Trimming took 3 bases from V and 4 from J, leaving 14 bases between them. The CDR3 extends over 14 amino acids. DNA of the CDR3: TGTGCCTGGAGAGGAATTGGAGGTTCAGATACGCAGTATTTT. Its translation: CAWRGIGGSDTQYF. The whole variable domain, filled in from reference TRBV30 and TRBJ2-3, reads SQTIHQWPATLVQPVGSPLSLECTVEGTSNPNLYWYRQAAGRGLQLLFYSVGIGQISSEVPQNLSASRPQDRQFILSSKKLLLSDSGFYLCAWRGIGGSDTQYFGPGTRLTVL.

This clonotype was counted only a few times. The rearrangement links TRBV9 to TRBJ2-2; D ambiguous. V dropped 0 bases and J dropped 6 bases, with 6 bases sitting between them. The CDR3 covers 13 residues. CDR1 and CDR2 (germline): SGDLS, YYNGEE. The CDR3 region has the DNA TGTGCCAGCAGCGTAGTACCCGCCGGGGAGCTGTTTTTT. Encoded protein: CASSVVPAGELFF.

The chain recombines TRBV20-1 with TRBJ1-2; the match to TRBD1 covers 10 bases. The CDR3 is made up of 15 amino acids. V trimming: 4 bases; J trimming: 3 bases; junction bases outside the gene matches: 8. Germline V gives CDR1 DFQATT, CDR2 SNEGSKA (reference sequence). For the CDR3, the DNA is TGCAGTGCTATGCAGACAGGGGGCGCCTACTATGGCTACACCTTC. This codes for CSAMQTGGAYYGYTF.

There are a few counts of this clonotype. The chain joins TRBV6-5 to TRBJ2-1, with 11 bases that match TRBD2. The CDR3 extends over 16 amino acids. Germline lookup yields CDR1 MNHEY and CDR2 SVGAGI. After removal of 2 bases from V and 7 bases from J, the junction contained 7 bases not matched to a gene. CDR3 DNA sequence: TGTGCCAGCAGTTACGCCCCGGGACTAGCGGCGAATGAGCAGTTCTTC. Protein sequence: CASSYAPGLAANEQFF.

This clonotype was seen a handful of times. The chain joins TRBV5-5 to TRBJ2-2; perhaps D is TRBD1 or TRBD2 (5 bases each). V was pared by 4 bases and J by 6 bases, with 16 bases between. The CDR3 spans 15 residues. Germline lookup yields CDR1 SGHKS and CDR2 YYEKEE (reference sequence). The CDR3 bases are TGTGCCAGCAGCAAGACAGCCGGGACGGCCGGGGAGCTGTTTTTT. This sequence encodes CASSKTAGTAGELFF.

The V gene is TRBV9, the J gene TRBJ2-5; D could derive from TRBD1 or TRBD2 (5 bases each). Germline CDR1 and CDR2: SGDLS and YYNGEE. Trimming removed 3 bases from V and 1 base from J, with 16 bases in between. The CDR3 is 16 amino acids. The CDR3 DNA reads TGTGCCAGCAGCGAGGGGACGGCGACCCCCCAAGAGACCCAGTACTTC. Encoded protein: CASSEGTATPQETQYF. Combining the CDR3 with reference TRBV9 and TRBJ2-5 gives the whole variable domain DSGVTQTPKHLITATGQRVTLRCSPRSGDLSVYWYQQSLDQGLQFLIQYYNGEERAKGNILERFSAQQFPDLHSELNLSSLELGDSALYFCASSEGTATPQETQYFGPGTRLLVL.

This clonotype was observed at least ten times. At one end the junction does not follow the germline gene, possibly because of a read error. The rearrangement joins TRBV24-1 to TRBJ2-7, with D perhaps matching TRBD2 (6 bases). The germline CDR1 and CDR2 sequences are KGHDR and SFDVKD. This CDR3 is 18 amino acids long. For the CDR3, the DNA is TGTGCCACCAGTGATTTGCACGGGGGTGGATTGAGCTCCTACGGGCAGTACTTC. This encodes CATSDLHGGGLSSYGQYF.

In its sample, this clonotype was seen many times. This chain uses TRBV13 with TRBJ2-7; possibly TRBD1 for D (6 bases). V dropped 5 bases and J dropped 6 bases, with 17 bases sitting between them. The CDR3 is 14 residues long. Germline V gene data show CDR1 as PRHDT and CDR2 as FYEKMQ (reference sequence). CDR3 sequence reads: CASSPHRRTAEQYF. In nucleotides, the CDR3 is TGTGCCAGCAGCCCCCACCGAAGGACAGCCGAGCAGTACTTC.

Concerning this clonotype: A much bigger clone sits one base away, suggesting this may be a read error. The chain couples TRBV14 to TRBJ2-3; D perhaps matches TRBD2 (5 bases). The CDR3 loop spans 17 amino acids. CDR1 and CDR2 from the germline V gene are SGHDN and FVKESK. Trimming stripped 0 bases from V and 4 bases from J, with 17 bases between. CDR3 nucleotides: TGTGCCAGCAGCCAAGAGAGCGGCGGGTCTTGGGCAGATACGCAGTATTTT. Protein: CASSQESGGSWADTQYF.

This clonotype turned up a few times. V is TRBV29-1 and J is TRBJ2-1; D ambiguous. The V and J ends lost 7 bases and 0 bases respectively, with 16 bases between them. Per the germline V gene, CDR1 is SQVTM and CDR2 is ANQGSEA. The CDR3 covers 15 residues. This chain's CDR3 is CSGARRLSSYNEQFF. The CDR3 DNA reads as TGCAGCGGAGCTCGGAGACTCAGCTCCTACAATGAGCAGTTCTTC.